This T cell receptor beta chain was identified during a study of metastatic and nonmetastatic thyroid tumors. Study-level findings and limits: When malignant thyroid tumors were compared with benign nodules, TCR beta diversity was reportedly significantly higher in the malignant tumors. This held in both blood and tumor samples.

This clone is medium-sized (0.01 to 0.1%) by share. What it binds is unknown. As originally analysed: For papillary thyroid cancer, a distant-metastasis classifier was constructed from CDR3 differences observed across clinicopathological groups. MiXCR reprocessed the PCR reads for TCRdb. These V and J calls are TCRdb output, not the study's own analysis. The sample yields 7,500 to 9,500 clones, under 30% seen once. J was trimmed by 7 bases and V by 5 bases; bases with no gene match: 9. The CDR3 is made up of 13 amino acids. Germline V CDR1 and CDR2: GTSNPN, SVGIG (reference sequence). Thyroid surgery took place with no prior treatment in any patient.

Sequences were obtained from adjacent normal tissue. V usage is TRBV30 and J usage is TRBJ1-1, with 8 bases that match TRBD1. This TCR came from a female donor with papillary thyroid cancer or a benign thyroid nodule (not recorded which). Some clones in this sample may be carry-over from other donors' samples. CDR3 sequence: CAWLRTGTDEAFF. CDR3 nucleotide sequence: TGTGCCTGGCTTAGGACAGGGACCGATGAAGCTTTCTTT.